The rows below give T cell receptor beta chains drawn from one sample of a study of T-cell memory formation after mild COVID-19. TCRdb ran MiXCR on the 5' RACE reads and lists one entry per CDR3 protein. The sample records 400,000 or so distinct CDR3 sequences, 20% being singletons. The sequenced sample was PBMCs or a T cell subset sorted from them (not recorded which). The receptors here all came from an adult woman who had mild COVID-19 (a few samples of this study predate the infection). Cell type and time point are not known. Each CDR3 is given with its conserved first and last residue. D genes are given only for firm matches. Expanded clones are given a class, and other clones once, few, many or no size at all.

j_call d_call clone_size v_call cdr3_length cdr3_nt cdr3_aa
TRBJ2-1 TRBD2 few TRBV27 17 TGTGCCAGCAGTCCCCCTAGGGGACTAGCGGGAGAAAGAGAGCAGTTCTTC CASSPPRGLAGEREQFF
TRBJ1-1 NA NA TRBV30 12 TGTGCCTGGAGTGTATTTGGGGGGCGAGCTTTCTTT CAWSVFGGRAFF
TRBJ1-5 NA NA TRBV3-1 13 TGTGCCAGCAGCCGTCAGACAGATCAGCCCCAGCATTTT CASSRQTDQPQHF
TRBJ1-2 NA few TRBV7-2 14 TGTGCCAGCAGCTCGAGTAGGGCTAACTATGGCTACACCTTC CASSSSRANYGYTF
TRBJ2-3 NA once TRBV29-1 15 TGCAGCCTTGTAATGGGCAGAGCTAGCACAGATACGCAGTATTTT CSLVMGRASTDTQYF
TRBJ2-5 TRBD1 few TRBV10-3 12 TGTGCCACCCGGGACAGGAGAGAGACCCAGTACTTC CATRDRRETQYF
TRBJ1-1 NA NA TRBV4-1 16 TGCGCCAGCAGTTCCCCGGGGGCGCGTAGGAACACTGAAGCTTTCTTT CASSSPGARRNTEAFF
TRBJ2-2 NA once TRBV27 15 TGTGCCAGCAGACCAGGGGGGGCCGCGGAGTGGGAGCTGTTTTTT CASRPGGAAEWELFF
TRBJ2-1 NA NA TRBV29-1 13 TGCAGCGTAACAACAGGAATGGTTAATGAGCAGTTCTTC CSVTTGMVNEQFF
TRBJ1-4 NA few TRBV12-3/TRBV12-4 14 TGTGCCAGCAGTCTCAGGGTGGTAGGAGAAAAACTGTTTTTT CASSLRVVGEKLFF
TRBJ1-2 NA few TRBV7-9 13 TGTGCCAGCAGCTACAGGGAGAACTATGGCTACACCTTC CASSYRENYGYTF
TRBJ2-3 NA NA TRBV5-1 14 TGCGCCAGCAGCTTGGCAGGGATGACAGATACGCAGTATTTT CASSLAGMTDTQYF
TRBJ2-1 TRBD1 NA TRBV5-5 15 TGTGCCAGCAGCTTTCGGACAGGGATGGACAATGAGCAGTTCTTC CASSFRTGMDNEQFF
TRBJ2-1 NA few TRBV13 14 TGTGCCAGCAGCCCCGACAACTCCTACAATGAGCAGTTCTTC CASSPDNSYNEQFF
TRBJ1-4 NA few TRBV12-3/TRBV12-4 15 TGTGCCAGCAGTTTTGGACGGAACCATAATGAAAAACTGTTTTTT CASSFGRNHNEKLFF
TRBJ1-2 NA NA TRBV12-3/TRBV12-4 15 TGTGCCAGCAGTTTAATATGGGGGCAGGTGGAAGGCTACACCTTC CASSLIWGQVEGYTF
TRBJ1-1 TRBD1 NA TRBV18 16 TGTGCCAGCTCACCACCCGGACAGGGGAGGAACACTGAAGCTTTCTTT CASSPPGQGRNTEAFF
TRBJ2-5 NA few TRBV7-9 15 TGTGCCAGCAGCGTAAATGGCGGGTTACAAGAGACCCAGTACTTC CASSVNGGLQETQYF
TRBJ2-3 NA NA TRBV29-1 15 TGCAGCGTTGGACTCCGGGCCAATCCGATAGATACGCAGTATTTT CSVGLRANPIDTQYF
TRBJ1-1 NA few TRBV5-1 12 TGCGCCAGCAGCTCAGGGAGTAATCAAGCTTTCTTT CASSSGSNQAFF
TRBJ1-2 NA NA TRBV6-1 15 TGTGCCAGCAGAGAGATCTTTTTGGTTGGCTATGGCTACACCTTC CASREIFLVGYGYTF
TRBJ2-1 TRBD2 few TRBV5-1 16 TGCGCCAGCAGGATTGGACCAGCGGGAGGTGGCAATGAGCAGTTCTTC CASRIGPAGGGNEQFF
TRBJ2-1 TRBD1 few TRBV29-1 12 TGCAGCGTCGGGACAGGCCAACAGGGCCAGTTCTTC CSVGTGQQGQFF
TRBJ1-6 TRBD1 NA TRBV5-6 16 TGTGCCAGCAGCTTGGACAGGGGATTGGATAATTCACCCCTCCACTTT CASSLDRGLDNSPLHF
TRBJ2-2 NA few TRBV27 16 TGTGCCAGCAGTTTAAGGTTACGGTTGAACACCGGGGAGCTGTTTTTT CASSLRLRLNTGELFF
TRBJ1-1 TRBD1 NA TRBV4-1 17 TGCGCCAGCAGCCTCCTAGGACAGGGAACGGCAAACACTGAAGCTTTCTTT CASSLLGQGTANTEAFF
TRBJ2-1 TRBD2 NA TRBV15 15 TGTGCCACCAGCAGGGGACTAGAAGGCCACAATGAGCAGTTCTTC CATSRGLEGHNEQFF
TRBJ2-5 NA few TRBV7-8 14 TGTGCCAGCAGCCCCGTTGGGGGAGGAGAGACCCAGTACTTC CASSPVGGGETQYF
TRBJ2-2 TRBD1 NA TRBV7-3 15 TGTGCCAGCAGCTTGGGACAGGGGGCGTCCGGGGAGCTGTTTTTT CASSLGQGASGELFF
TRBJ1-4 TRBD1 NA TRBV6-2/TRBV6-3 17 TGTGCCAGCAGTTTCCCACGGGACAGTTCAACTAATGAAAAACTGTTTTTT CASSFPRDSSTNEKLFF
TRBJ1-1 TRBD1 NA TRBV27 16 TGTGCCAGCAGTTTAGGCGGGACAGGTGGGCACACTGAAGCTTTCTTT CASSLGGTGGHTEAFF
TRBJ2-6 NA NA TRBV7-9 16 TGTGCCAGCAGCTTTTACGGCCACTCTGGGGCCAACGTCCTGACTTTC CASSFYGHSGANVLTF
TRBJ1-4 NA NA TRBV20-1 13 TGCAGTGCTAGGGGTCGGGCTAATGAAAAACTGTTTTTT CSARGRANEKLFF
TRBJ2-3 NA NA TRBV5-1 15 TGCGCCAGCAGCTTGGGGCGGTCTAGCACAGATACGCAGTATTTT CASSLGRSSTDTQYF
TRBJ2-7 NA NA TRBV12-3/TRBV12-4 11 TGTGCCAGCAGTCCAGCCCTGGAGCAGTACTTC CASSPALEQYF
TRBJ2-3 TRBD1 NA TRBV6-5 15 TGTGCCAGCAGCCGGGACAGGGGCGGCACAGATACGCAGTATTTT CASSRDRGGTDTQYF
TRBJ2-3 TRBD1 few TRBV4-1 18 TGCGCCAGCAGCCAAGATCCCCGGACAGGGGAACTCACAGATACGCAGTATTTT CASSQDPRTGELTDTQYF
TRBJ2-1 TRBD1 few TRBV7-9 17 TGTGCCAGCAGCTCCGGCAGGACAGGGGGCGCGAACAATGAGCAGTTCTTC CASSSGRTGGANNEQFF
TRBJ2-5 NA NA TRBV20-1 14 TGCAGTGCTAGGGAACCGGGACGGCAAGAGACCCAGTACTTC CSAREPGRQETQYF
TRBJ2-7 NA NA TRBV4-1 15 TGCGCCAGCAGCATTACCGGGACCCAGGGTAACGAGCAGTACTTC CASSITGTQGNEQYF
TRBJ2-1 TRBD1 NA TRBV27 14 TGTGCCAGCACCCCCTCAGGGGGCGCGGGGGAGCAGTTCTTC CASTPSGGAGEQFF